This T cell receptor (beta chain) stems from a study of cytomegalovirus exposure and HLA in healthy donors. Across the whole study: The approximately 120 validation repertoires were reported in a later analysis to have been generated on the same platform as the approximately 700 first-cohort repertoires.

This clone turned up a few times. The donors were members of the validation cohort comprising about 120 subjects, separate from the roughly 690-subject first cohort. Profiled with immunoSEQ multiplex PCR; TCRdb holds only in-frame clones, not every one. The table shows approximately 100,000 clones, with over 85% occurring only once. Per germline, CDR1 MDHEN and CDR2 SYDVKM. The CDR3 spans 17 residues. Trimming stripped 2 bases from V and 4 bases from J, with 20 bases between. The source material was PBMCs. The clonotype comes from a woman younger than 45 in good health and CMV-seropositive. The chain combines TRBV28 with TRBJ1-2; perhaps TRBD1 as D (6 bases). CDR3 sequence: CASSLMGGATLLYGYTF. The DNA of the CDR3 is TGTGCCAGCAGTTTAATGGGGGGGGCCACCCTCCTCTATGGCTACACCTTC.